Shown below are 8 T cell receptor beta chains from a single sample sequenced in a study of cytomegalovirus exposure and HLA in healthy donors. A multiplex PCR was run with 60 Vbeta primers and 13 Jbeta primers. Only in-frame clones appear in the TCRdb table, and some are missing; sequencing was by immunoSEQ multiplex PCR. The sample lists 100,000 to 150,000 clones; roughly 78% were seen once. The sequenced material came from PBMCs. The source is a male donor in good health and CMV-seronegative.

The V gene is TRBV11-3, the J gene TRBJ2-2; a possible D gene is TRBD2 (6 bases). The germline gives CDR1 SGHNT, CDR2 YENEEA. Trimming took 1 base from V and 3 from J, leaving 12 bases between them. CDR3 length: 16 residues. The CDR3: CASSLGRWGDTGELFF. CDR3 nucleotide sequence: TGTGCCAGCAGCTTAGGACGGTGGGGGGACACCGGGGAGCTGTTTTTT.

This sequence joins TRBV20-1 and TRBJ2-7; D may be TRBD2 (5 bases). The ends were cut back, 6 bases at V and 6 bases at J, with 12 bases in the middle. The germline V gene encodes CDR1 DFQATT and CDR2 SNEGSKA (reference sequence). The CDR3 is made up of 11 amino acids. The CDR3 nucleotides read TGCAGTGCCCGATATGCGGGCGAGCAGTACTTC. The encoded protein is CSARYAGEQYF.

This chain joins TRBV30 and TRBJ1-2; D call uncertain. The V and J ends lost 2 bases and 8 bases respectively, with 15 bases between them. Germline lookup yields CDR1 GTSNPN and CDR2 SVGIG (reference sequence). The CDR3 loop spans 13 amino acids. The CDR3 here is CAWSKGSTGGYTF. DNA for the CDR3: TGTGCCTGGAGTAAGGGCTCGACGGGGGGCTACACCTTC.

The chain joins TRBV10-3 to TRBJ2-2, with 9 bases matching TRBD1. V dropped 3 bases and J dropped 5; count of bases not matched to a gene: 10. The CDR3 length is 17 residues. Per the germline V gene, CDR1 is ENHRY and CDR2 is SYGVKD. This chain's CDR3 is CAISDHTGGSGTGELFF. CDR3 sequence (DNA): TGTGCCATCAGTGACCATACAGGGGGCAGTGGGACCGGGGAGCTGTTTTTT.

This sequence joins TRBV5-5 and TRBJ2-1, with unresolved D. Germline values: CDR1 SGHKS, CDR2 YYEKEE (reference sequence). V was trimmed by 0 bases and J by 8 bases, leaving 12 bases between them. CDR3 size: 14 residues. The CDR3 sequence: CASSLGSWSDEQFF. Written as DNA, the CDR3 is TGTGCCAGCAGCTTGGGGTCCTGGAGCGATGAGCAGTTCTTC. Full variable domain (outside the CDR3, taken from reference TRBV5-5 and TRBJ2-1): DAGVTQSPTHLIKTRGQQVTLRCSPISGHKSVSWYQQVLGQGPQFIFQYYEKEERGRGNFPDRFSARQFPNYSSELNVNALLLGDSALYLCASSLGSWSDEQFFGPGTRLTVL.

CDR3 residues: CASSASPVSSTDTQYF. DNA of the CDR3: TGTGCCAGCAGTGCCTCCCCAGTGTCAAGTACAGATACGCAGTATTTT. The chain employs TRBV6-1 and TRBJ2-3; D is unclear. Germline CDR1 MNHNS, CDR2 SASEGT. The ends were cut back, 4 bases at V and 3 bases at J, with 17 bases in the middle. The CDR3 has 16 amino acids.

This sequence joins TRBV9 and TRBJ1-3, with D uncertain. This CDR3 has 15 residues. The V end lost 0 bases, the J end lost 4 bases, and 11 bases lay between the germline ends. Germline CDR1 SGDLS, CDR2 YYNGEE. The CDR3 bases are TGTGCCAGCAGCGTAGAAGGCCAGGCAGGAAACACCATATATTTT. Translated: CASSVEGQAGNTIYF.

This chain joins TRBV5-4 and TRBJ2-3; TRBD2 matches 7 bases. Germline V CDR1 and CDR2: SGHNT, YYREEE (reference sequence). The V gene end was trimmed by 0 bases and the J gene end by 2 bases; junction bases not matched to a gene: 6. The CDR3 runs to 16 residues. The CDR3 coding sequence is TGTGCCAGCAGCTTGGGCAGCGGGACCTACACAGATACGCAGTATTTT. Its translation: CASSLGSGTYTDTQYF.